The 3 T cell receptor beta chains given below trace back to one sample, sequenced in a study of cytomegalovirus exposure and HLA in healthy donors. The PCR contained 60 Vbeta and 13 Jbeta primers. The data were produced by immunoSEQ multiplex PCR, yet TCRdb's version contains in-frame clones alone and is incomplete. The data hold about 130,000 clones, with just under 80% observed a single time. Sequencing was performed on PBMCs. These receptors all come from a woman in her thirties or forties in good health and CMV-seronegative.

This chain uses TRBV28 with TRBJ1-2; D is ambiguous. Trimming stripped 5 bases from V and 3 bases from J, with 7 bases between. CDR3 length: 12 amino acids. CDR1 is MDHEN and CDR2 is SYDVKM in the germline V gene. The chain's CDR3 is CASSALDYGYTF. CDR3 coding DNA: TGTGCCAGCAGTGCCTTAGACTATGGCTACACCTTC.

The CDR3 reads CSVGVATDTLNYGYTF. The CDR3 bases are TGCAGCGTGGGTGTAGCGACGGATACTCTAAACTATGGCTACACCTTC. The rearrangement joins TRBV29-1 to TRBJ1-2; D uncertain. Trimming cost V 6 bases and J 2 bases, with 22 bases left between them. Germline V lookup: CDR1 SQVTM, CDR2 ANQGSEA. The CDR3 spans 16 residues.

The chain links TRBV7-9 to TRBJ2-2, with 8 bases matching TRBD2. The ends lost 1 base at V and 7 bases at J; junction bases unmatched: 17. Germline V lookup: CDR1 SEHNR, CDR2 FQNEAQ (reference sequence). This CDR3 region has 19 residues. Here the CDR3 reads CASSLDLAGNTPDGGELFF. CDR3 bases: TGTGCCAGCAGCTTAGATCTAGCGGGTAATACCCCAGACGGCGGGGAGCTGTTTTTT.